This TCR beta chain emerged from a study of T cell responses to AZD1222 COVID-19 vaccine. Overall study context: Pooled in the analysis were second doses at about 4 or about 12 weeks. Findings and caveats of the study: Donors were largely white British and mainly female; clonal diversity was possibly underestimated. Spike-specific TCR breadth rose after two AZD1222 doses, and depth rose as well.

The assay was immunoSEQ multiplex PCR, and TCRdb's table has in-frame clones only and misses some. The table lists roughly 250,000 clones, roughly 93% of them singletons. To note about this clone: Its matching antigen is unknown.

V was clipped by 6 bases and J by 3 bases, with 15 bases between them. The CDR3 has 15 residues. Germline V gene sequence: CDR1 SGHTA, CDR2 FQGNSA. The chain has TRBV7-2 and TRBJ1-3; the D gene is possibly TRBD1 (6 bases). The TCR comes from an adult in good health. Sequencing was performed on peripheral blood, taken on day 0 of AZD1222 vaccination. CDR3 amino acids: CASSYTPGVGNTIYF. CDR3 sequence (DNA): TGTGCCAGCAGTTATACTCCAGGGGTTGGAAACACCATATATTTT.